This T cell receptor beta chain was identified during a study of a mutant IDH1 vaccine in newly diagnosed glioma. The time point denotes: week 47, end of study. Vaccination comprised doses that each held 300 ug of mutant IDH1 20-mer peptide, plus topical imiquimod. Study-wide findings and caveats: Apparently unrelated to pseudoprogression were changes in the top peripheral T cell clonotypes.

The protocol was immunoSEQ multiplex PCR, while the TCRdb copy is restricted to in-frame clones and leaves out a portion. The data hold under 40,000 clones, with roughly 89% observed a single time. Of note for this clone: The antigen remains undetermined.

CDR3 length: 19 residues. The input for sequencing was PBMCs, taken from a glioma patient whose treatment included an IDH1 peptide vaccine. The V call is TRBV21-1, the J call TRBJ1-5; the table's D call, TRBD1, has no DNA check behind it. TRBV21-1 is annotated as a pseudogene. The receptor comes from a man aged 35 to 55 with glioma. The CDR3 nucleotides read TGTGCCAGCATCGACAGGGGGCTCCTAAGGATGTATAGCAATCAGCCCCAGCATTTT. It specifies CASIDRGLLRMYSNQPQHF.